The T cell receptor (beta chain) described here comes from a study of blood T cell repertoires in COVID-19. At the level of the study: The United States, Italy and Spain provided the acute and convalescent COVID-19 samples.

Participant ages covered about 18 to 89 years across approximately 25 US areas. The study assigned cohorts using participant-reported clinical history. Symptom resolution, clearance, or two negative PCRs marked the recovered donors of Cohort 3. Method: immunoSEQ multiplex PCR; TCRdb's copy keeps in-frame clones and lacks some. The data show 300,000 or so clones, with more than 75% seen just once and more than 0.9% held by the top ten. This clone showed up just once. The length of the CDR3 is 12 residues. The germline CDR1 and CDR2 sequences are ENHRY and SYGVKD. The V gene end was trimmed by 10 bases and the J gene end by 3 bases; junction bases not matched to a gene: 5.

V is TRBV10-3 and J is TRBJ2-5; 7 bases are shared with TRBD1. The sample was PBMCs or T cells enriched from blood (not recorded which). This clonotype originated in a woman aged 25 to 39 who had recovered from COVID-19. In nucleotides, the CDR3 is TGTGCCACTACCGACAGGGAAGAGACCCAGTACTTC. As protein: CATTDREETQYF.